This T cell receptor beta chain derives from a study of blood T cell repertoires in COVID-19. Study-wide background: T cells, B-cell-depleted T cells, or PBMCs supplied cDNA or gDNA.

Germline loops: CDR1 SNHLY, CDR2 FYNNEI. The CDR3 extends over 14 amino acids. V was cut by 3 bases and J by 0 bases, with 8 bases left in between. Data came from immunoSEQ multiplex PCR; TCRdb stores just in-frame clones and leaves some out. The sample includes 220,000 or so clones, roughly 79% seen only once; the top ten take around 2%. Of note for this clone: Other DNA sequences in the sample encode the same CDR3.

Sequenced: peripheral blood. The sequence came from a woman aged 80 or over with acute or convalescent COVID-19. The chain couples TRBV2 to TRBJ1-2, with TRBD1 as a possible D gene (5 bases). This CDR3 reads CASSEQGPNYGYTF. The CDR3 nucleotides read TGTGCCAGCAGTGAGCAGGGCCCTAACTATGGCTACACCTTC.